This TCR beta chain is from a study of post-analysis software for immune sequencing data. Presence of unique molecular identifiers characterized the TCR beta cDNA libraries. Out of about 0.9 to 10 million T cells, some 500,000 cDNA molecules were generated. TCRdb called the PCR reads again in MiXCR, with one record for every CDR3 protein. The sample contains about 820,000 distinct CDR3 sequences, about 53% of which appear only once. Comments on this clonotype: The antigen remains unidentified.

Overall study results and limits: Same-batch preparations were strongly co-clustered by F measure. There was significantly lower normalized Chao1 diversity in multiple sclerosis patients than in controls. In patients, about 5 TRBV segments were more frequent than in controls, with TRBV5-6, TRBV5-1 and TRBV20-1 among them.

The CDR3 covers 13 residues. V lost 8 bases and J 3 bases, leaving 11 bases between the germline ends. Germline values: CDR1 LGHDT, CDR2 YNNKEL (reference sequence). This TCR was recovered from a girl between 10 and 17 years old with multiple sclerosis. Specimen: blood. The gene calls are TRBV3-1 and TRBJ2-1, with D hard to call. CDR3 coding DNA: TGTGCCAGCGGGTCAACTGACTACAATGAGCAGTTCTTC. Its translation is CASGSTDYNEQFF.